This TCR beta chain originates from a study of shared clonotypes between healthy human individuals. Repertoires were generated with immunoSEQ multiplex PCR, while TCRdb's copy carries only in-frame clones and drops some. The table has under 300,000 clones, approximately 65% seen once. V was cut by 2 bases and J by 0 bases, with 11 bases left in between. Looked up from germline, CDR1 is SGHTA and CDR2 is FQGNSA. The CDR3 runs 15 residues. Many counts were recorded for this clone. This sequence joins TRBV7-2 and TRBJ2-7; maybe TRBD1 (6 bases). The receptor comes from a man in his thirties or forties in good health. The specimen was memory CD4+ T cells sorted from blood. Subset of the sample: CD45RA-negative fraction. The CDR3 loop reads CASSLYAGDSYEQYF. The CDR3 nucleotides are TGTGCCAGCAGCTTATACGCAGGGGACTCCTACGAGCAGTACTTC.